The 6 T cell receptor beta chains below were found in one sample sequenced in a study of CD8 T cells in Susac syndrome. RNA, at roughly 0.45 to 1 ug, was reverse transcribed with random hexamers. TCRdb analysed the immunoSEQ multiplex PCR reads with MiXCR anew, one entry per CDR3 protein. Of roughly 80,000 distinct CDR3 sequences listed, roughly 94% were seen once; the top ten hold about 0.3%. Sequencing was carried out using CD8+ T cells from PBMCs. The receptors here all came from a human donor in good health.

The rearrangement links TRBV20-1 to TRBJ2-7; D gene ambiguous. CDR1 is DFQATT, CDR2 SNEGSKA, per germline (reference sequence). The V end lost 0 bases, the J end lost 2 bases, and 5 bases lay between the germline ends. CDR3 size: 12 residues. The CDR3 bases are TGCAGTGCTAGAGATTCCGCCTACGAGCAGTACGTC. It specifies CSARDSAYEQYV.

With regard to this clonotype: One junction end does not reproduce the germline sequence, and a read error may be involved. CDR3 DNA sequence: TGTGCCAGCAGCTTGGGGGGGACTACTCTCTTCTTCTTC. Its translation is CASSLGGTTLFFF. The V gene is TRBV5-4, the J gene TRBJ1-2, with D perhaps matching TRBD1 (5 bases). CDR1 SGHNT and CDR2 YYREEE come from the germline V gene (reference sequence). This CDR3 contains 13 residues.

This chain uses TRBV20-1 with TRBJ1-3, with D hard to call. Germline V CDR1 and CDR2: DFQATT, SNEGSKA (reference sequence). The V and J ends lost 1 base and 0 bases respectively, with 10 bases between them. The CDR3 has 15 residues. The chain's CDR3 is CSARVSGISGNTIYF. CDR3 sequence (DNA): TGCAGTGCTAGAGTTTCCGGGATCTCTGGAAACACCATATATTTT.

The V call is TRBV6-5, the J call TRBJ1-2; no reliable D call. CDR1 and CDR2 (germline): MNHEY, SVGAGI. V lost 0 bases and J 8 bases, leaving 13 bases between the germline ends. The CDR3 covers 14 residues. The CDR3 loop is CASSYSPPDWGYTF. The DNA of the CDR3 is TGTGCCAGCAGTTACTCCCCCCCCGACTGGGGCTACACCTTC.

The chain has TRBV3-1 and TRBJ1-2; D is possibly TRBD1 (5 bases). CDR3 length: 22 residues. The germline gives CDR1 LGHDT, CDR2 YNNKEL (reference sequence). Between the trimmed V and J ends, which lost 0 bases and 4 bases, there was a span of 33 bases. The CDR3 region has the DNA TGTGCCAGCAGCCAAGATGTCCAGGGATGGGTTATCCTGCACACCTCGCTCTATGGCTACACCTTC. Protein product: CASSQDVQGWVILHTSLYGYTF.

The chain uses TRBV7-9 and TRBJ2-7; D uncertain. The CDR3 sequence is 13 residues long. The V end lost 3 bases, the J end lost 5 bases, and 11 bases lay between the germline ends. Germline loops: CDR1 SEHNR, CDR2 FQNEAQ (reference sequence). In DNA form, the CDR3 reads TGTGCCAGCAGCTTTCCTGGCCGAGACGAGCAGTACTTC. It specifies CASSFPGRDEQYF.